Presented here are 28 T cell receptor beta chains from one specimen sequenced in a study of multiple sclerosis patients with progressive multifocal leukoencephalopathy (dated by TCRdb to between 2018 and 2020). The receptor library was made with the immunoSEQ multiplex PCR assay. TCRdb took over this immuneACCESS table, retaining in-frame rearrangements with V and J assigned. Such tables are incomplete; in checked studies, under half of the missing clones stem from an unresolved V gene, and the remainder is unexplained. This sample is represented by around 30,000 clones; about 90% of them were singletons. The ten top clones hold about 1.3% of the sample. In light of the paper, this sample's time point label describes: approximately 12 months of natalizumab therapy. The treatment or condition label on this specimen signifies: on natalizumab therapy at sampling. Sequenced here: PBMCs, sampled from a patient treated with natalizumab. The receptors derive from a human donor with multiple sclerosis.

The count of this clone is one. CDR3 nucleotide sequence: TGTGCCAGCAGCCCCGGACAGTTTGGCTCCTACGAGCAGTACTTC. It translates to CASSPGQFGSYEQYF. V and J are TRBV5-4 and TRBJ2-7, with TRBD1 as a possible D gene (6 bases). This CDR3 contains 15 residues. The germline V gene has CDR1 SGHNT and CDR2 YYREEE (reference sequence). The germline V and J ends were trimmed by 4 bases and 0 bases, with 14 bases remaining between them.

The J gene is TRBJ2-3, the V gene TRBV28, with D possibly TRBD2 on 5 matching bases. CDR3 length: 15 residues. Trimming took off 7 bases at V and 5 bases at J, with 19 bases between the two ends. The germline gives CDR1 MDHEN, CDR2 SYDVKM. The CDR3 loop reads CASNTGIVRGDTQYF. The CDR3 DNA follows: TGTGCCAGCAACACCGGGATAGTCCGCGGAGATACGCAGTATTTT.

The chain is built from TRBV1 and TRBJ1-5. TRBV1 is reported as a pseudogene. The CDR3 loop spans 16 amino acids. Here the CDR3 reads CTSSQGVPSQNQPQHF. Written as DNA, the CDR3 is TGCACCAGCAGCCAAGGGGTGCCAAGTCAAAATCAGCCCCAGCATTTT.

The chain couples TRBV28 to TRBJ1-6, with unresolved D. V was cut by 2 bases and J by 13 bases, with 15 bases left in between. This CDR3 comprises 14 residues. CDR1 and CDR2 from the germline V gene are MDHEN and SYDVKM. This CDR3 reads CASSLHVRAAPLHF. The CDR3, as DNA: TGTGCCAGCAGTTTACACGTTCGTGCGGCCCCCCTCCACTTT.

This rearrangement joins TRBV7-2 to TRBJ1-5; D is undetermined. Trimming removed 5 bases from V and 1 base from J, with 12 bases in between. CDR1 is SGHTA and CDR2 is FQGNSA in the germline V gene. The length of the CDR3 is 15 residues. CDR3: CASSLTDTSNQPQHF. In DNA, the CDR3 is TGTGCCAGCAGCCTAACCGACACCAGCAATCAGCCCCAGCATTTT.

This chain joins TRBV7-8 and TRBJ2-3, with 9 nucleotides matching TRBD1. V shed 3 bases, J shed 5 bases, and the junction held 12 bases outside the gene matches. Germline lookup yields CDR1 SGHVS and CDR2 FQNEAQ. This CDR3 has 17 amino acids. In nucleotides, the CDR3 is TGTGCCAGCAGCTTCTTGGGAACGGGACAGGGTAAAGATACGCAGTATTTT. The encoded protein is CASSFLGTGQGKDTQYF.

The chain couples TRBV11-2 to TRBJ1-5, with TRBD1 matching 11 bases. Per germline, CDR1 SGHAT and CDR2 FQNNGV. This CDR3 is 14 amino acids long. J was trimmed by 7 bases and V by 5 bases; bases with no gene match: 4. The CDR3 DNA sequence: TGTGCCAGCAGCACAGGGACAGGGGGGCAGCCCCAGCATTTT. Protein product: CASSTGTGGQPQHF.

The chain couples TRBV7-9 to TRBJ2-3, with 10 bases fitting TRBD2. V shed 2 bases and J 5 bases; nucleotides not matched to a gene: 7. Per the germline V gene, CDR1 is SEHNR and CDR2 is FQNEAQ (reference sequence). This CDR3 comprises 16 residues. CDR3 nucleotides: TGTGCCAGCAGCTTATATGGACTAGCGGAGAAAGATACGCAGTATTTT. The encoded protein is CASSLYGLAEKDTQYF. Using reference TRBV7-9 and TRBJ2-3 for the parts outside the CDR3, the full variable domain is DTGVSQNPRHKITKRGQNVTFRCDPISEHNRLYWYRQTLGQGPEFLTYFQNEAQLEKSRLLSDRFSAERPKGSFSTLEIQRTEQGDSAMYLCASSLYGLAEKDTQYFGPGTRLTVL.

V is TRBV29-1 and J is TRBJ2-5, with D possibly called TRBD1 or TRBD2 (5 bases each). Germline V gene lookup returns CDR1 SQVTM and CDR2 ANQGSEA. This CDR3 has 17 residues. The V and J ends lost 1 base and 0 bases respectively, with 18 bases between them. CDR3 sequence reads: CSVEGGTGTAYQETQYF. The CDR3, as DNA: TGCAGCGTTGAAGGGGGGACCGGGACGGCGTACCAAGAGACCCAGTACTTC.

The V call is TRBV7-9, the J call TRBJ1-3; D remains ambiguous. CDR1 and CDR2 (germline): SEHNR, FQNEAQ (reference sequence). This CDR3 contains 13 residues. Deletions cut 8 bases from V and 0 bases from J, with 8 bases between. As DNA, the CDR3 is TGTGCCAGCGGTGAAACCTCTGGAAACACCATATATTTT. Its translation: CASGETSGNTIYF.

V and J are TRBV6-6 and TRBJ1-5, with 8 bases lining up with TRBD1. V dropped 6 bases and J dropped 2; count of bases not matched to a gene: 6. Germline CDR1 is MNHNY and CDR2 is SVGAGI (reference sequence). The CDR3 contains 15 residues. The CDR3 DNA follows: TGTGCCAGCAGCTCTACAGGGGGGGGCAATCAGCCCCAGCATTTT. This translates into CASSSTGGGNQPQHF.

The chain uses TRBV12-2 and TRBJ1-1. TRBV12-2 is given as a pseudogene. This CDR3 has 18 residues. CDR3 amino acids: CASRPQRPEGGENTEAFF. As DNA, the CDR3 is TGTGCAAGTCGCCCCCAGAGGCCTGAGGGGGGGGAAAACACTGAAGCTTTCTTT.

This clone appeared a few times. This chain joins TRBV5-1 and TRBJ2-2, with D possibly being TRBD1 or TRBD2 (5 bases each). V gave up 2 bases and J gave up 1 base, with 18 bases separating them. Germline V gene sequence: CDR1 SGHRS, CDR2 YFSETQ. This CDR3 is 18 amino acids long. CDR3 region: CASSFTGDGAGNTGELFF. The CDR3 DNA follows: TGCGCCAGCAGCTTCACCGGGGACGGGGCGGGGAACACCGGGGAGCTGTTTTTT.

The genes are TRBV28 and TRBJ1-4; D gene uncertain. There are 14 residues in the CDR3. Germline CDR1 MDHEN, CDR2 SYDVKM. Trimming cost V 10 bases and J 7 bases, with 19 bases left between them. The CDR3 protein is CATSKGGISEKLFF. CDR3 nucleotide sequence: TGTGCCACTTCCAAGGGAGGCATAAGTGAAAAACTGTTTTTT.

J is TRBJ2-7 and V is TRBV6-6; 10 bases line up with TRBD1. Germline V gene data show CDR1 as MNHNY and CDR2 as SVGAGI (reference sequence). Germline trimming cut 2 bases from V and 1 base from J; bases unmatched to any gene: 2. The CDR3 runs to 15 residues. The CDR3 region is CASSYGQGGSYEQYF. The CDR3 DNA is TGTGCCAGCAGTTACGGACAGGGGGGGTCCTACGAGCAGTACTTC.

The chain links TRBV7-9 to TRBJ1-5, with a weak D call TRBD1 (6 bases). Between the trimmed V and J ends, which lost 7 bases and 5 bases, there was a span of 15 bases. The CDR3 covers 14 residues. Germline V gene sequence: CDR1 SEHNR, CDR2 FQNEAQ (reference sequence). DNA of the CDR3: TGTGCCAGCAACATAGGGGGAAAGGATCAGCCCCAGCATTTT. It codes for CASNIGGKDQPQHF.

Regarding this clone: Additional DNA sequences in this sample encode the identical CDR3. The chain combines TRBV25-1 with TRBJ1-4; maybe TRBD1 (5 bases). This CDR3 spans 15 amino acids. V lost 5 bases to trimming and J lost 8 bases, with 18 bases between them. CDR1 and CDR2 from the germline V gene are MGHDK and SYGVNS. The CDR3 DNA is TGTGCCAGCAGTCCCGGGCAGGGTTATAGGGAAAAACTGTTTTTT. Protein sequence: CASSPGQGYREKLFF. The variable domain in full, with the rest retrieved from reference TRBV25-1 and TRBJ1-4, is EADIYQTPRYLVIGTGKKITLECSQTMGHDKMYWYQQDPGMELHLIHYSYGVNSTEKGDLSSESTVSRIRTEHFPLTLESARPSHTSQYLCASSPGQGYREKLFFGSGTQLSVL.

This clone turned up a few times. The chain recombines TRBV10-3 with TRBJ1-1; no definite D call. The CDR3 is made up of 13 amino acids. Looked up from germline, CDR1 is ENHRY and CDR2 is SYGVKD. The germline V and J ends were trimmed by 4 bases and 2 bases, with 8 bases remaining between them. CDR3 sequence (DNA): TGTGCCATCAGTGGAGACATAAACACTGAAGCTTTCTTT. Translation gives CAISGDINTEAFF.

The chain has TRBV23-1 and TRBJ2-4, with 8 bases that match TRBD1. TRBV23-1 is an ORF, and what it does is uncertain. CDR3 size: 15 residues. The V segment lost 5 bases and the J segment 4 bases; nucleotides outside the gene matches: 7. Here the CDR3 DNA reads TGCGCCAGCAGTAAATGGGACAGGCTAAAAAACATTCAGTACTTC. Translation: CASSKWDRLKNIQYF.

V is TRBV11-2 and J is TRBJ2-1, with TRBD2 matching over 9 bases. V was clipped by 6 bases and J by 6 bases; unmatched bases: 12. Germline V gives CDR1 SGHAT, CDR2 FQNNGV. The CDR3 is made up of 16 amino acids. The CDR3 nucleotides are TGTGCCAGCAGTAGTATGCGGGGGGGCCCCCCCAATGAGCAGTTCTTC. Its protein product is CASSSMRGGPPNEQFF.

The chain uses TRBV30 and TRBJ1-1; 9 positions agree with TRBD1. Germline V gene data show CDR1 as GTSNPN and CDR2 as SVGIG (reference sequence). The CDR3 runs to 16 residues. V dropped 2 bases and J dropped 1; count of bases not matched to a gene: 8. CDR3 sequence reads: CAWSPRYRGQNTEAFF. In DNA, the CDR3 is TGTGCCTGGAGTCCCCGTTACAGGGGGCAGAACACTGAAGCTTTCTTT.

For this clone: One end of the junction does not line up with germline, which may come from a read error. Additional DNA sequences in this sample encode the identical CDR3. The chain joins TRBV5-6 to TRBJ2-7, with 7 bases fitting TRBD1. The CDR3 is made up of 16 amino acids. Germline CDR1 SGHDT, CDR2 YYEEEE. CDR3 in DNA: TGCGCCAGCAGCTTGGGTGCCGGGACAGCAACCTACGAGCAGTACTTC. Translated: CASSLGAGTATYEQYF.

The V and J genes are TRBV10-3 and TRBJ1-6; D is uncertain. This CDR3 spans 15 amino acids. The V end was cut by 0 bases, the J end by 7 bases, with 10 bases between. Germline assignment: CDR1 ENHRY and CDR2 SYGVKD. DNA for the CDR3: TGTGCCATCAGTGAGTCTGACACGGCGAATTCACCCCTCCACTTT. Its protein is CAISESDTANSPLHF.

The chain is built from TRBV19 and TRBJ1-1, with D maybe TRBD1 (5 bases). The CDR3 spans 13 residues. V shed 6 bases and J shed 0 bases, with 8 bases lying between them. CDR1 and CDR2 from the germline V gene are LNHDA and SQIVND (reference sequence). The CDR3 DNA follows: TGTGCCAGTAGCCTGACAGTGAACACTGAAGCTTTCTTT. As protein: CASSLTVNTEAFF.

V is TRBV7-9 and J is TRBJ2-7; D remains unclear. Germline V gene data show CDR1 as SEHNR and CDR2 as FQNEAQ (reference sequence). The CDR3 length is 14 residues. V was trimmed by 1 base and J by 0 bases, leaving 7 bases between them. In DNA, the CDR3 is TGTGCCAGCAGCTTAGGAGCCAACTCCTACGAGCAGTACTTC. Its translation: CASSLGANSYEQYF.

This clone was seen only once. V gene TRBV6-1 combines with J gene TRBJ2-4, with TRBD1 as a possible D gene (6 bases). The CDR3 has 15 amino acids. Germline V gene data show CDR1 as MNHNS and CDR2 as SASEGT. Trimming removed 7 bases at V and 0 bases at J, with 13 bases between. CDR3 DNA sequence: TGTGCCAGCATGATCAGGGGCCGAGCCAAAAACATTCAGTACTTC. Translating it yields CASMIRGRAKNIQYF.

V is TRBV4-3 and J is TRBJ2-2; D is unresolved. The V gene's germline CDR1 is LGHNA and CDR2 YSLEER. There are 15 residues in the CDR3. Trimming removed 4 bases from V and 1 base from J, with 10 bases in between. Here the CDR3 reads CASSPVRVNTGELFF. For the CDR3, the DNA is TGCGCCAGCAGCCCCGTCCGGGTGAACACCGGGGAGCTGTTTTTT.

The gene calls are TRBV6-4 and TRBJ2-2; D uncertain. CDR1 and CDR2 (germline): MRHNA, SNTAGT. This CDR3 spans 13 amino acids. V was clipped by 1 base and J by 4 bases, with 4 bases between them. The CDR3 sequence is CASSDWATGELFF. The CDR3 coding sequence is TGTGCCAGCAGTGACTGGGCCACCGGGGAGCTGTTTTTT.